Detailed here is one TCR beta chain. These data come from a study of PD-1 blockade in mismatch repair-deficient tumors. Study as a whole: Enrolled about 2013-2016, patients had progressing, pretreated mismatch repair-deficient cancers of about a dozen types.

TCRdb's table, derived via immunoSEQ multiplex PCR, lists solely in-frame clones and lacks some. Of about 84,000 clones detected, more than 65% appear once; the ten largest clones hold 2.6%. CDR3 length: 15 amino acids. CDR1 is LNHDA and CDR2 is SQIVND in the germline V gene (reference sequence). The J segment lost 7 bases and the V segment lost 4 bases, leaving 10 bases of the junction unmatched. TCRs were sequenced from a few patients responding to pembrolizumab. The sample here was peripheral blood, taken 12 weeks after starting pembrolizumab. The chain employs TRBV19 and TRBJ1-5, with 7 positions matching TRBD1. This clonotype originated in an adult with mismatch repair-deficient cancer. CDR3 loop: CASSTADRVNQPQHF. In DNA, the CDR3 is TGTGCCAGTAGTACCGCAGACAGGGTCAACCAGCCCCAGCATTTT.